This T cell receptor beta chain was found in a study of T cells in Graves' hyperthyroidism and ophthalmopathy. At least 3 on the Clinical Activity Score was recorded for ophthalmopathy patients, who also had NOSPECS grade at least 4 and duration under 3 months. Orbital computed tomography, thyroid ultrasound, serum thyroxine and TRAb, and clinical symptoms together informed the diagnoses. Using RNA transcripts as the source, TCR beta CDR3 regions were amplified. The study used the HTBI primer set for a first-round RT-PCR of the TCR CDR3. TCRdb processed the multiplex PCR reads anew with MiXCR; each CDR3 protein has one entry. The sample lists 360,000 or so distinct CDR3 sequences, roughly 15% occurring once. CDR3 size: 14 residues. Trimming cost V 1 base and J 5 bases, with 13 bases left between them. Germline V gene data show CDR1 as SGHTS and CDR2 as YDEGEE.

This chain joins TRBV5-8 and TRBJ2-7, with D perhaps matching TRBD2 (5 bases). This sequence originates from a woman aged 60-70 years with Graves' ophthalmopathy. The specimen was blood. The CDR3 bases are TGTGCCAGCAGCTTGCATCCAGCGAGGGACGAGCAGTACTTC. Translation: CASSLHPARDEQYF.